This TCR beta chain was sequenced during a study of post-analysis software for immune sequencing data. Germline values: CDR1 DFQATT, CDR2 SNEGSKA (reference sequence). The trim removed 0 bases at V and 8 bases at J, leaving 6 bases unmatched. The CDR3 sequence is 13 residues long. As concerns this clonotype: Antigen specificity is unknown.

Study-wide points: Those with multiple sclerosis, the patient group, showed significantly lower normalized Chao1 diversity than controls. Among five TRBV segments more frequent in patients than controls were TRBV5-6, TRBV5-1 and TRBV20-1.

Unique molecular identifiers were present in the TCR beta cDNA libraries. Using its own MiXCR run on the PCR reads, TCRdb lists one record per CDR3 protein. This table holds approximately 660,000 distinct CDR3 sequences, 55% to 70% found once. The sequencing input was blood. V gene TRBV20-1 combines with J gene TRBJ1-2; the match to TRBD1 covers 7 bases. The source of this sequence is a girl aged 2 to 10 with multiple sclerosis. CDR3 nucleotides: TGCAGTGCTAGAGATGAGGGGGCGCGCGGCTACACCTTC. This gives the protein CSARDEGARGYTF.